The rows below give T cell receptor beta chains drawn from one sample of a study of regulatory T cells in long-lasting Graves disease. Using its own MiXCR run on the multiplex PCR reads, TCRdb lists one record per CDR3 protein. The sample yields roughly 440,000 distinct CDR3 sequences, 16% seen once. These data also formed part of another study, on T cells in Graves' hyperthyroidism and ophthalmopathy.

This material consisted of peripheral blood mononuclear cells (PBMCs), taken at new diagnosis, from a patient treated with antithyroid drugs. Every receptor here comes from a young woman with Graves disease. The CDR3 runs from the conserved cysteine through the conserved F or W. A D gene is named only where the DNA matches it firmly. Only part of the rows carry a size: once, few, many, or a class if the clone is expanded.

v_gene	d_gene	j_gene	abundance	len	CDR3aa	CDR3nt
TRBV6-2/TRBV6-3	-	TRBJ2-5	many	14	CASSVLSGLETQYF	TGTGCCAGCAGTGTGCTCAGCGGGCTGGAGACCCAGTACTTC
TRBV28	-	TRBJ1-4	many	11	CASTSNEKLFF	TGTGCCAGCACCTCTAATGAAAAACTGTTTTTT
TRBV10-3	-	TRBJ1-1	few	13	CAIKRETNTEAFF	TGTGCCATCAAACGGGAGACGAACACTGAAGCTTTCTTT
TRBV28	TRBD2	TRBJ2-7	many	15	CATGTSGSVRYEQYF	TGTGCCACCGGGACTAGCGGGAGCGTTCGGTACGAGCAGTACTTC
TRBV4-1	-	TRBJ2-5	few	16	CASSQVRGLLQETQYF	TGCGCCAGCAGCCAAGTAAGAGGGCTCCTTCAAGAGACCCAGTACTTC
TRBV6-1	TRBD2	TRBJ2-7	many	14	CASSKAGTTYEQYF	TGTGCCAGCAGTAAAGCGGGAACGACCTACGAGCAGTACTTC
TRBV3-1	TRBD1	TRBJ1-3	-	17	CASSQGTGLSSGNTIYF	TGTGCCAGCAGCCAAGGGACAGGGCTCAGCTCTGGAAACACCATATATTTT
TRBV6-9	-	TRBJ1-3	many	19	CASSYGGWAGEASGNTIYF	TGTGCCAGCAGTTACGGCGGCTGGGCGGGGGAGGCCTCTGGAAACACCATATATTTT
TRBV6-6	-	TRBJ2-3	-	15	CASSYSPGGSYERYF	TGTGCCAGCAGTTACTCGCCCGGGGGATCCTACGAGCGGTACTTC
TRBV19	-	TRBJ2-3	few	17	CASSVQHRAWQPDTQYF	TGTGCCAGTAGTGTCCAACATCGGGCGTGGCAACCAGATACGCAGTATTTT
TRBV2	TRBD1	TRBJ2-3	many	13	CASGTGGVDTQYF	TGTGCCAGCGGGACAGGGGGAGTAGATACGCAGTATTTT
TRBV28	-	TRBJ1-5	many	15	CASSLQGKGNQPQHF	TGTGCCAGCAGTTTACAGGGGAAGGGCAATCAGCCCCAGCATTTT
TRBV4-3	-	TRBJ1-1	-	13	CASSLEGQLEAFF	TGCGCCAGCAGCCTGGAGGGGCAGCTTGAAGCTTTCTTT
TRBV19	-	TRBJ2-2	-	15	CASSIGGLNTGELFF	TGTGCCAGTAGTATAGGAGGGCTTAACACCGGGGAGCTGTTTTTT
TRBV29-1	-	TRBJ2-3	-	12	CSANTGSDTQYF	TGCAGCGCAAATACAGGGTCAGATACGCAGTATTTT
TRBV12-3/TRBV12-4	TRBD2	TRBJ2-1	many	15	CASSLGWTSGNEQFF	TGTGCCAGCAGTTTAGGGTGGACTAGCGGCAATGAGCAGTTCTTC
TRBV19	-	TRBJ1-1	few	14	CASSIPGANTEAFF	TGTGCCAGTAGTATTCCGGGCGCGAACACTGAAGCTTTCTTT
TRBV12-3/TRBV12-4	TRBD2	TRBJ2-1	many	17	CASSISSGRVGGNEQFF	TGTGCCAGCAGTATTAGTAGCGGGAGAGTTGGTGGGAATGAGCAGTTCTTC
TRBV2	TRBD2	TRBJ2-2	-	16	CASSEVRTSNTGELFF	TGTGCCAGCAGTGAAGTAAGGACTAGTAACACCGGGGAGCTGTTTTTT
TRBV18	-	TRBJ1-2	many	13	CASSLGQKYGYTF	TGTGCCAGCTCACTCGGACAGAAATATGGCTACACCTTC
TRBV5-1	TRBD1	TRBJ1-3	-	16	CASSAWGQASGNTIYF	TGCGCCAGCAGCGCTTGGGGACAGGCCTCTGGAAACACCATATATTTT
TRBV20-1	TRBD1	TRBJ2-7	many	14	CSAGRTGGSYEQYF	TGCAGTGCAGGGAGGACAGGGGGTTCCTACGAGCAGTACTTC
TRBV7-3	TRBD2	TRBJ2-1	-	15	CASSQSGSSYNEEFF	TGTGCCAGCAGTCAGAGCGGGAGCTCCTACAATGAGGAGTTCTTC
TRBV28	TRBD1	TRBJ2-7	many	15	CASSPQGQGAYEQYF	TGTGCCAGCAGCCCCCAGGGACAGGGGGCATACGAGCAGTACTTC
TRBV20-1	TRBD1	TRBJ1-1	many	16	CSARGQGLSMNTEAFF	TGCAGTGCTAGAGGACAGGGTTTAAGTATGAACACTGAAGCTTTCTTT
TRBV12-3/TRBV12-4	-	TRBJ2-7	-	15	CASSYSSRSSYEQYF	TGTGCCAGCAGTTACTCGTCGCGGAGCTCCTACGAGCAGTACTTC
TRBV9	-	TRBJ1-5	few	13	CASSLDIDQPQHF	TGTGCCAGCAGCCTGGACATAGATCAGCCCCAGCATTTT
TRBV2	TRBD1	TRBJ2-3	many	16	CASRKGTGDWADTQYF	TGTGCCAGCAGGAAAGGGACAGGGGATTGGGCAGATACGCAGTATTTT
TRBV30	-	TRBJ2-1	-	11	CAWDSTPEQFF	TGTGCCTGGGACTCAACGCCTGAGCAGTTCTTC
TRBV10-3	-	TRBJ1-5	few	14	CAIRADSGNQPQHF	TGTGCCATCAGAGCGGACAGCGGAAATCAGCCCCAGCATTTT
TRBV7-9	-	TRBJ2-3	many	13	CASGAGSTDTQYF	TGTGCCTCGGGAGCGGGCTCCACAGATACGCAGTATTTT
TRBV20-1	TRBD2	TRBJ2-7	many	14	CSAALAGGTYEQYF	TGCAGTGCTGCCCTAGCGGGAGGGACCTACGAGCAGTACTTC
TRBV7-9	-	TRBJ2-2	few	13	CASSSDETGELFF	TGTGCCAGCAGCTCGGACGAGACCGGGGAGCTGTTTTTT
TRBV7-2	-	TRBJ1-5	many	18	CASSLAGGPGNSNQPQHF	TGTGCCAGCAGCTTAGCGGGCGGACCCGGGAATAGCAATCAGCCCCAGCATTTT
TRBV27	TRBD1	TRBJ2-2	few	15	CASTPFPGQAGELFF	TGTGCCAGCACCCCCTTTCCGGGACAGGCCGGGGAGCTGTTTTTT
TRBV6-2/TRBV6-3	TRBD2	TRBJ2-1	many	16	CASTSGLAGGYNEQFF	TGTGCCAGCACCTCTGGACTAGCGGGAGGTTACAATGAGCAGTTCTTC
TRBV29-1	TRBD2	TRBJ2-7	many	14	CSVGTSGSGHEQYF	TGCAGCGTTGGGACTAGCGGGAGTGGTCACGAGCAGTACTTC
TRBV7-9	TRBD1	TRBJ2-1	-	15	CASSSRDRPYNEQFF	TGTGCCAGCAGCTCCCGGGACAGGCCCTACAATGAGCAGTTCTTC
TRBV12-3/TRBV12-4	-	TRBJ1-5	few	12	CASTLGGQPQHF	TGTGCCAGCACCCTGGGCGGCCAGCCCCAGCATTTT
TRBV6-5	TRBD2	TRBJ2-7	many	15	CASSYLTGGPYEQYF	TGTGCCAGCAGTTACCTGACGGGGGGGCCCTACGAGCAGTACTTC
TRBV27	-	TRBJ2-7	-	13	CASSFSTRGEPYF	TGTGCCAGCAGTTTTTCGACCCGAGGGGAGCCGTACTTC
TRBV3-1	-	TRBJ2-5	few	13	CASSQNRGETQYF	TGTGCCAGCAGCCAAAATAGGGGTGAGACCCAGTACTTC
TRBV20-1	TRBD1	TRBJ2-3	few	19	CSARDGTGTSTHNTDTQYF	TGCAGTGCTAGAGACGGGACAGGGACATCTACCCATAACACAGATACGCAGTATTTT
TRBV6-5	-	TRBJ2-1	many	17	CASSYGYGDRYYNEQFF	TGTGCCAGCAGTTACGGATACGGAGACCGCTATTACAATGAGCAGTTCTTC
TRBV20-1	TRBD2	TRBJ2-7	many	14	CSARKSAGGSEQYF	TGCAGTGCTAGGAAAAGCGCGGGAGGGTCCGAGCAGTACTTC
TRBV9	-	TRBJ2-7	few	16	CASSVSGEPSLYEQYF	TGTGCCAGCAGCGTTTCAGGGGAACCCTCCCTCTACGAGCAGTACTTC
TRBV20-1	-	TRBJ2-5	-	14	CSARDGGVKETQYF	TGCAGTGCTAGAGATGGTGGGGTGAAAGAGACCCAGTACTTC
TRBV20-1	TRBD1	TRBJ2-5	many	13	CSVLNRGQETQYF	TGCAGTGTTTTGAACAGGGGGCAAGAGACCCAGTACTTC
TRBV20-1	TRBD2	TRBJ2-7	many	12	CSARAGGREQYF	TGCAGTGCTAGAGCGGGGGGGCGCGAGCAGTACTTC
TRBV3-1	-	TRBJ1-3	-	15	CASSQGILSGNTIYF	TGTGCCAGCAGCCAAGGAATACTCTCTGGAAACACCATATATTTT
TRBV3-1	-	TRBJ1-1	many	16	CASSQVGRAVNTEAFF	TGTGCCAGCAGCCAAGTAGGCAGGGCGGTGAACACTGAAGCTTTCTTT
TRBV14	-	TRBJ1-1	few	16	CASSLILGRLNTEAFF	TGTGCCAGCAGCCTAATACTGGGTCGGTTGAACACTGAAGCTTTCTTT
TRBV19	-	TRBJ2-5	-	12	CASSIHQETQYF	TGTGCCAGTAGTATTCACCAAGAGACCCAGTACTTC
TRBV10-1	-	TRBJ1-5	-	13	CASSVDRNQPQHF	TGCGCCAGCAGTGTGGACCGGAATCAGCCCCAGCATTTT
TRBV20-1	TRBD2	TRBJ2-1	many	15	CSLLTPGLAGDEQFF	TGCAGTCTTCTAACTCCGGGACTAGCGGGAGATGAGCAGTTCTTC
TRBV7-3	TRBD2	TRBJ2-1	many	15	CASSWGSGRVYEQFF	TGTGCCAGCAGCTGGGGTAGCGGGAGGGTCTATGAGCAGTTCTTC
TRBV6-5	-	TRBJ2-7	many	13	CASSYVSPYEQYF	TGTGCCAGCAGTTATGTATCTCCCTACGAGCAGTACTTC
TRBV28	-	TRBJ1-5	many	17	CASHELRISGRGQPQHF	TGTGCCAGCCACGAACTTAGGATATCAGGGCGGGGTCAGCCCCAGCATTTT